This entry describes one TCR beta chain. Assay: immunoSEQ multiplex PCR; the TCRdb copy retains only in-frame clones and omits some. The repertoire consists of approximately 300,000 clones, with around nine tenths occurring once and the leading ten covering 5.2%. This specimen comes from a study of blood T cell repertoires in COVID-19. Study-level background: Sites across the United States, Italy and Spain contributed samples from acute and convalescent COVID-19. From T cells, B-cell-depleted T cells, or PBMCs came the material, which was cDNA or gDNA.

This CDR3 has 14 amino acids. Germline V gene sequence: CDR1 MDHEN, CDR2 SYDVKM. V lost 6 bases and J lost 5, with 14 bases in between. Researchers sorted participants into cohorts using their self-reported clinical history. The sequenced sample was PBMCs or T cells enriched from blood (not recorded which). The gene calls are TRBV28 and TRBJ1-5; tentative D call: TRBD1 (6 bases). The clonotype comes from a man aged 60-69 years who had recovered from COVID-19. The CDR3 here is CASRTGGAHQPQHF. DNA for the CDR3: TGTGCCAGCAGAACCGGGGGGGCGCATCAGCCCCAGCATTTT.